What follows are 25 T cell receptor beta chains derived from one specimen sequenced in a study of PD-L1 blockade in urothelial cancer. Documented time point: peripheral blood 6 weeks after treatment start. Sequenced by immunoSEQ multiplex PCR; TCRdb stores in-frame clones only, minus some. The sample includes around 93,000 clones, around 78% of them seen just once. This specimen was PBMCs, taken around atezolizumab (anti-PD-L1) treatment. The receptor source for this set is a man in his 70s with urothelial cancer.

The count of this clone is one. This chain connects TRBV5-6 to TRBJ2-6, with D uncertain. Looked up from germline, CDR1 is SGHDT and CDR2 is YYEEEE. There are 15 residues in the CDR3. The V and J ends lost 2 bases and 1 base respectively, with 7 bases between them. The CDR3: CASSFSWSGANVLTF. The CDR3 nucleotides are TGTGCCAGCAGCTTTAGTTGGTCTGGGGCCAACGTCCTGACTTTC.

The chain is built from TRBV4-1 and TRBJ2-1, with 10 bases matching TRBD2. Germline trimming cut 3 bases from V and 6 bases from J; bases unmatched to any gene: 8. In germline, CDR1 is MGHRA, CDR2 YSYEKL. The CDR3 is made up of 16 amino acids. The CDR3 loop reads CASSHFLAGALNEQFF. In DNA form, the CDR3 reads TGCGCCAGCAGCCATTTCCTAGCGGGGGCTCTCAATGAGCAGTTCTTC.

The chain joins TRBV6-5 to TRBJ1-4, with 9 bases fitting TRBD1. This CDR3 has 16 amino acids. The V gene end was trimmed by 0 bases and the J gene end by 7 bases; junction bases not matched to a gene: 6. Per germline, CDR1 MNHEY and CDR2 SVGAGI. The CDR3 nucleotides read TGTGCCAGCAGTTACTCGTCGGGACAGGGTGGTGAAAAACTGTTTTTT. As protein: CASSYSSGQGGEKLFF.

The V and J genes are TRBV6-5 and TRBJ1-2; no clear D gene. The length of the CDR3 is 14 residues. V was trimmed by 6 bases and J by 2 bases, leaving 13 bases between them. In germline, CDR1 is MNHEY, CDR2 SVGAGI. This CDR3 reads CASRPGGFNYGYTF. DNA of the CDR3: TGTGCCAGCAGACCGGGAGGGTTCAACTATGGCTACACCTTC.

The chain has TRBV7-2 and TRBJ2-5, with 10 bases matching TRBD2. Germline V gene sequence: CDR1 SGHTA, CDR2 FQGNSA. The CDR3 runs to 17 residues. Trimming removed 1 base from V and 5 bases from J; junction bases left unmatched: 10. The CDR3, as DNA: TGTGCCAGCAGCTTAGTGGCCAGCGGGAGGGCTTGGGAGACCCAGTACTTC. This translates into CASSLVASGRAWETQYF.

The V gene is TRBV10-3, the J gene TRBJ2-5, with TRBD2 matching over 13 bases. V gave up 3 bases and J gave up 5 bases; unmatched junction bases: 12. Germline V gene lookup returns CDR1 ENHRY and CDR2 SYGVKD. The CDR3 runs to 18 residues. The CDR3 DNA sequence: TGTGCCATCAGTGAAGGACTAGCGGGAGTCTTGAGGCAGGAGACCCAGTACTTC. The encoded protein is CAISEGLAGVLRQETQYF.

The gene calls are TRBV5-4 and TRBJ2-6; D call uncertain. Germline V gene data show CDR1 as SGHNT and CDR2 as YYREEE (reference sequence). The CDR3 runs to 14 residues. Trimming removed 0 bases from V and 12 bases from J, with 13 bases in between. The CDR3 DNA sequence: TGTGCCAGCAGCTTGGACTCAGAGGCCCCCGTCCTGACTTTC. Translation gives CASSLDSEAPVLTF.

V is TRBV9 and J is TRBJ2-2; D unclear. The CDR3 is 15 residues long. Germline CDR1 SGDLS, CDR2 YYNGEE. Trimming shortened V by 0 bases and J by 3 bases, and 9 bases separated the two germline ends. The CDR3 loop reads CASSVAGLYTGELFF. The CDR3 coding sequence is TGTGCCAGCAGCGTAGCAGGTCTGTACACCGGGGAGCTGTTTTTT.

The chain joins TRBV19 to TRBJ2-2; D is possibly TRBD2 (6 bases). V lost 6 bases to trimming and J lost 3 bases, with 14 bases between them. The CDR3 is made up of 15 amino acids. Germline V lookup: CDR1 LNHDA, CDR2 SQIVND (reference sequence). The CDR3 is CASRGSGEDTGELFF. CDR3 nucleotide sequence: TGTGCCAGTAGGGGGTCGGGGGAGGACACCGGGGAGCTGTTTTTT.

Only one count was recorded for this clone. This chain joins TRBV14 and TRBJ1-6; no firm D call. The germline CDR1 and CDR2 sequences are SGHDN and FVKESK. The CDR3 spans 13 residues. Trimming took 0 bases from V and 7 from J, leaving 4 bases between them. The CDR3 loop reads CASSQDGNSPLHF. The CDR3 DNA sequence: TGTGCCAGCAGCCAAGATGGCAATTCACCCCTCCACTTT.

The V and J genes are TRBV4-2 and TRBJ2-1, with 10 nucleotides matching TRBD2. V was clipped by 4 bases and J by 7 bases; unmatched bases: 7. Germline V lookup: CDR1 LGHNA, CDR2 YNFKEQ. The CDR3 runs to 15 residues. CDR3 region: CASSLGEREGNEQFF. As DNA, the CDR3 is TGTGCCAGCAGCCTGGGGGAGCGGGAGGGGAATGAGCAGTTCTTC.

The chain has TRBV6-5 and TRBJ2-7, with TRBD1 matching 7 bases. The CDR3 extends over 13 amino acids. CDR1 and CDR2 (germline): MNHEY, SVGAGI. J was trimmed by 4 bases and V by 2 bases; bases with no gene match: 2. As DNA, the CDR3 is TGTGCCAGCAGTTACGTCAGGGGGTACGAGCAGTACTTC. As protein: CASSYVRGYEQYF.

The chain carries TRBV2 and TRBJ1-4; D is perhaps TRBD1 (6 bases). Germline V gene lookup returns CDR1 SNHLY and CDR2 FYNNEI. The CDR3 totals 18 residues. The V gene lost 8 bases and the J gene lost 3 bases, with 25 bases spanning the gap. The CDR3 DNA sequence: TGTGCCAGCCTCGACAGGCGTCACCCCCCGGCGGCTAATGAAAAACTGTTTTTT. Translation: CASLDRRHPPAANEKLFF.

To note about this clone: Compared with germline, one end of the junction differs, possibly owing to a read error. The chain recombines TRBV7-9 with TRBJ2-7; weak D call: TRBD2 (5 bases). The CDR3 extends over 15 amino acids. Looked up from germline, CDR1 is SEHNR and CDR2 is FQNEAQ (reference sequence). The CDR3 protein is CASSLAGSATYEQYF. In DNA, the CDR3 is TGTGCCAGCAGTTTAGCTGGTAGCGCGACCTACGAGCAGTACTTC. The variable domain in full, completed from reference TRBV7-9 and TRBJ2-7, reads DTGVSQNPRHKITKRGQNVTFRCDPISEHNRLYWYRQTLGQGPEFLTYFQNEAQLEKSRLLSDRFSAERPKGSFSTLEIQRTEQGDSAMYLCASSLAGSATYEQYFGPGTRLTVT.

V usage is TRBV5-1 and J usage is TRBJ2-1, with D maybe TRBD2 (6 bases). The germline V and J ends were trimmed by 2 bases and 2 bases, with 14 bases remaining between them. Germline CDR1 and CDR2: SGHRS and YFSETQ. The CDR3 has 16 residues. CDR3: CASSFRGSGPYNEQFF. The CDR3 DNA reads as TGCGCCAGCAGCTTTAGGGGTAGCGGACCCTACAATGAGCAGTTCTTC.

This chain connects TRBV6-6 to TRBJ2-7; D not resolved. The germline CDR1 and CDR2 sequences are MNHNY and SVGAGI (reference sequence). The CDR3 spans 13 residues. V lost 6 bases and J 4 bases, leaving 13 bases between the germline ends. The CDR3 nucleotides read TGTGCCAGCAGCCCCCGCCCAGATTACGAGCAGTACTTC. This encodes CASSPRPDYEQYF.

This clone rates as medium-sized. V is TRBV27 and J is TRBJ1-2, with TRBD1 as a possible D gene (6 bases). The CDR3 runs to 12 residues. Trimming removed 6 bases from V and 7 bases from J, with 12 bases in between. Germline-derived CDR1 and CDR2 are MNHEY and SMNVEV (reference sequence). CDR3 sequence reads: CASRGTPPGYTF. CDR3 DNA sequence: TGTGCCAGCAGAGGGACACCGCCTGGCTACACCTTC.

This chain connects TRBV9 to TRBJ1-2; D perhaps matches TRBD1 (5 bases). The CDR3 loop spans 15 amino acids. The germline gives CDR1 SGDLS, CDR2 YYNGEE. V dropped 0 bases and J dropped 4 bases, with 13 bases sitting between them. The CDR3 DNA reads as TGTGCCAGCAGCGTAGAAGGGTGGGGGGTCTATGGCTACACCTTC. It is translated as CASSVEGWGVYGYTF.

The chain couples TRBV11-2 to TRBJ2-1, with D possibly TRBD1 on 6 matching bases. V lost 5 bases and J 0 bases, leaving 17 bases between the germline ends. CDR3 length: 17 amino acids. Germline values: CDR1 SGHAT, CDR2 FQNNGV. The CDR3 DNA reads TGTGCCAGCAGCCAAATAAGGGGGTCCCGCTCCTACAATGAGCAGTTCTTC. This sequence encodes CASSQIRGSRSYNEQFF.

This chain connects TRBV18 to TRBJ1-2, with 9 bases matching TRBD1. The germline V gene encodes CDR1 KGHSH and CDR2 LQKENI. V lost 5 bases, J lost 8 bases, and 9 bases stayed unmatched. The CDR3 is made up of 14 amino acids. In nucleotides, the CDR3 is TGTGCCAGCTCATCTAGGACAGGGGACCGAGGCTACACCTTC. Protein sequence: CASSSRTGDRGYTF.

The V call is TRBV29-1, the J call TRBJ2-3; D may be TRBD2 (6 bases). The V and J ends lost 4 bases and 2 bases respectively, with 13 bases between them. The germline V gene encodes CDR1 SQVTM and CDR2 ANQGSEA. This CDR3 contains 14 residues. CDR3 loop: CSVAAGGDTDTQYF. CDR3 sequence (DNA): TGCAGCGTTGCGGCAGGAGGGGACACAGATACGCAGTATTTT.

This clone was seen a handful of times. J is TRBJ1-1 and V is TRBV19; D perhaps matches TRBD1 (6 bases). V gave up 9 bases and J gave up 5 bases, with 13 bases separating them. The germline CDR1 and CDR2 sequences are LNHDA and SQIVND (reference sequence). The CDR3 covers 12 residues. This CDR3 reads CASANRDTEAFF. Written as DNA, the CDR3 is TGTGCCAGCGCAAACAGGGATACTGAAGCTTTCTTT.

The rearrangement uses TRBV19 and TRBJ1-2; a possible D gene is TRBD1 (6 bases). Germline CDR1 and CDR2: LNHDA and SQIVND (reference sequence). Trimming shortened V by 8 bases and J by 2 bases, and 12 bases separated the two germline ends. The CDR3 is 13 amino acids. DNA of the CDR3: TGTGCCAGTGTACAGGGAATAAACTATGGCTACACCTTC. This translates into CASVQGINYGYTF.

This chain connects TRBV23-1 to TRBJ1-2; the D gene is possibly TRBD1 (6 bases). TRBV23-1 counts as an open reading frame of uncertain function. The CDR3 is made up of 21 amino acids. V was cut by 3 bases and J by 1 base, with 30 bases left in between. The CDR3 nucleotides are TGCGCCAGCAGTCACCCGGTGGAATATCTACTCGGTGGACAGATTAACTATGGCTACACCTTC. The encoded protein is CASSHPVEYLLGGQINYGYTF.

A few counts support this clone. This sequence joins TRBV4-1 and TRBJ2-2; 12 positions match TRBD2. V lost 4 bases and J lost 5; bases outside the gene matches: 2. The CDR3 loop spans 15 amino acids. Germline V lookup: CDR1 MGHRA, CDR2 YSYEKL. CDR3 amino acids: CASSLTSGSTGELFF. CDR3 in DNA: TGCGCCAGCAGCCTGACTAGCGGGAGTACCGGGGAGCTGTTTTTT.